This record covers a single TCR beta chain. The V and J ends lost 5 bases and 5 bases, in that order; junction bases with no gene match: 9. CDR3 size: 15 residues. Germline CDR1 and CDR2: SGHTA and FQGNSA. These data belong to a study of blood T cell repertoires in COVID-19. Study as a whole: The study drew acute and convalescent COVID-19 samples from the United States, Italy and Spain.

Per the original methods: Amplification from reference gene primers served as the basis for estimated nucleated cell counts. The assay was immunoSEQ multiplex PCR, and TCRdb's table has in-frame clones only and misses some. Clonal size and the V and J genes are those of that table, whereas D and trimming came from the DNA. The sample lists about 200,000 clones; 81% were seen once. Individuals aged about 18 to 90 years were recruited from about two dozen US areas. This chain links TRBV7-2 with TRBJ2-5, with 9 nucleotides matching TRBD2. Sequencing used PBMCs or T cells enriched from blood (not recorded which). The origin of this receptor is a woman aged 45-60 years with acute COVID-19. The CDR3 loop is CASSDRSGGRETQYF. The CDR3 nucleotides read TGTGCCAGCAGCGATCGTAGCGGGGGCCGTGAGACCCAGTACTTC.